This T cell receptor beta chain came from a study of monozygotic twins with inflammatory bowel disease. Details on this clonotype: Its antigen is undetermined.

Study-wide points: Especially with disease activity, IBD patients had fewer clonotypes in common with others than healthy twins did.

The CDR3 runs to 13 residues. Germline CDR1 and CDR2: DFQATT and SNEGSKA (reference sequence). From its re-call of the 5' RACE reads, TCRdb lists each CDR3 protein once, without DNA. The sample has about 380,000 distinct CDR3 sequences. The authors isolated total RNA from whole blood without sorting T cells. This chain joins TRBV20-1 and TRBJ1-4; TCRdb names TRBD1, which stays unverified in the absence of DNA. The TCR comes from a human donor with ulcerative colitis or Crohn's disease, or a healthy co-twin of an affected twin (not recorded which). The specimen was blood. This CDR3 reads CSAGGRLGEKLFF.